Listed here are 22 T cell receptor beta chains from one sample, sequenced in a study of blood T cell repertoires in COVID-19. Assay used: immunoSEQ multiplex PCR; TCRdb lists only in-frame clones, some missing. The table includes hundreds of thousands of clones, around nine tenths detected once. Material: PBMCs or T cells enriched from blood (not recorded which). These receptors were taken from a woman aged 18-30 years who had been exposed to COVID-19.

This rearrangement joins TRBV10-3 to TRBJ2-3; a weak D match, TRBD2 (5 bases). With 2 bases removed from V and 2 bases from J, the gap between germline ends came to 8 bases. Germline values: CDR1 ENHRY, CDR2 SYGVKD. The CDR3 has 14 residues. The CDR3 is CAISERDSTDTQYF. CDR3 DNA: TGTGCCATCAGTGAGCGGGATTCCACAGATACGCAGTATTTT.

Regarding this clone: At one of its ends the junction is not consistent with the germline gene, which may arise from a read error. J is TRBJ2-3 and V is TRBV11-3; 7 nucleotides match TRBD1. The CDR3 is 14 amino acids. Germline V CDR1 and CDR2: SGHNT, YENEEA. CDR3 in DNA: TGTGCGAGCAGCGCAGGGGGAGACACAGATACGCAGTATTTT. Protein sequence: CASSAGGDTDTQYF.

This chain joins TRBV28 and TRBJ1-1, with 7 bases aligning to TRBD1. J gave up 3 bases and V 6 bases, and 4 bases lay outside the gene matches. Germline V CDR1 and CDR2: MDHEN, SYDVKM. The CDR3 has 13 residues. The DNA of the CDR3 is TGTGCCAGCAGGGCAGGGGGGCACACTGAAGCTTTCTTT. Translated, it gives CASRAGGHTEAFF.

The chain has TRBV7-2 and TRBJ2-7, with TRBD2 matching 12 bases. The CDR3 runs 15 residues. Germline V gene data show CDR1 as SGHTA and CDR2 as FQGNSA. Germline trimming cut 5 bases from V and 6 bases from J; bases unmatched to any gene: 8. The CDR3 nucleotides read TGTGCCAGCAGCACGAGGACTAGCGGGATTGGCGAGCAGTACTTC. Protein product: CASSTRTSGIGEQYF.

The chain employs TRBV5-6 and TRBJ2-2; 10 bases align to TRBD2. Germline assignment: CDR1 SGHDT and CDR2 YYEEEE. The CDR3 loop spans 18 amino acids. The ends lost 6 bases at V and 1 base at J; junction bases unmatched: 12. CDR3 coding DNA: TGTGCCAGCACCCAACTCGGACTAGCGGAGATGAACACCGGGGAGCTGTTTTTT. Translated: CASTQLGLAEMNTGELFF. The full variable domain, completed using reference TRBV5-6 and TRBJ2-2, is DAGVTQSPTHLIKTRGQQVTLRCSPKSGHDTVSWYQQALGQGPQFIFQYYEEEERQRGNFPDRFSGHQFPNYSSELNVNALLLGDSALYLCASTQLGLAEMNTGELFFGEGSRLTVL.

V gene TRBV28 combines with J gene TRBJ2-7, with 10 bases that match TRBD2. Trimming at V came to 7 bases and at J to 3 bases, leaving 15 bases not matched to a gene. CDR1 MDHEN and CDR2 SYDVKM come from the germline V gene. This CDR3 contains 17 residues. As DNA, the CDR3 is TGTGCCAGCAATAAAAGACCCGGGACTAGCGAAGACTACGAGCAGTACTTC. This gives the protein CASNKRPGTSEDYEQYF.

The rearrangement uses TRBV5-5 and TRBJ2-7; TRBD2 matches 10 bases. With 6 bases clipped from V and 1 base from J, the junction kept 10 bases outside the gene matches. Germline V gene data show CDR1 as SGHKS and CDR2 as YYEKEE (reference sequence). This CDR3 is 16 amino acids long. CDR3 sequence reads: CASNPGPSGGSYEQYF. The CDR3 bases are TGTGCCAGCAATCCAGGTCCTAGCGGGGGATCCTACGAGCAGTACTTC.

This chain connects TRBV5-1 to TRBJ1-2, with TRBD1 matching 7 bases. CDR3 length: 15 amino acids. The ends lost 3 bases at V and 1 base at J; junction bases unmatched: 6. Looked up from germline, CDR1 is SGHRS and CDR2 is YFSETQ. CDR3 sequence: CASSSRTGRNYGYTF. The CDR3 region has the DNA TGCGCCAGCAGCTCAAGGACAGGCCGTAACTATGGCTACACCTTC.

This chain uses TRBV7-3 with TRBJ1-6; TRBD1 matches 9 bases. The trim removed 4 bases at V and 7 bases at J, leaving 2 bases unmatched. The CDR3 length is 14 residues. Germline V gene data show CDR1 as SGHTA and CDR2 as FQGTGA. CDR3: CASSSGQGNSPLHF. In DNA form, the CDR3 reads TGTGCCAGCAGCTCGGGACAGGGAAATTCACCCCTCCACTTT.

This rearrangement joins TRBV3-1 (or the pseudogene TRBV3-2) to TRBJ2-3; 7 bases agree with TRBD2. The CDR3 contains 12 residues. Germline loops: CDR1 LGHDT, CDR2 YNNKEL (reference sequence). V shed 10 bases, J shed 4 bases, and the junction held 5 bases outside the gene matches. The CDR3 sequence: CAIRTSADTQYF. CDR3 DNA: TGTGCCATCCGGACTAGTGCAGATACGCAGTATTTT.

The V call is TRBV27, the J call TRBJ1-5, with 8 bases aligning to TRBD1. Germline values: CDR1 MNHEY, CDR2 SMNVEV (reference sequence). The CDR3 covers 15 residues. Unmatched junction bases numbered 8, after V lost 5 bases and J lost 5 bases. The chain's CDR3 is CASSHVTGADQPQHF. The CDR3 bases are TGTGCCAGCAGTCATGTGACAGGGGCGGATCAGCCCCAGCATTTT.

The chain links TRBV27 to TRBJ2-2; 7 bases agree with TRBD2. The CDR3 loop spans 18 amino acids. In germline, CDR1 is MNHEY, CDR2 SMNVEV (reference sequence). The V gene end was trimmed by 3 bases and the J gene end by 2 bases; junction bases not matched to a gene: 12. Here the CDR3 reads CASSFATRDYFNTGELFF. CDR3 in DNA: TGTGCCAGCAGTTTTGCAACCCGGGACTACTTTAACACCGGGGAGCTGTTTTTT.

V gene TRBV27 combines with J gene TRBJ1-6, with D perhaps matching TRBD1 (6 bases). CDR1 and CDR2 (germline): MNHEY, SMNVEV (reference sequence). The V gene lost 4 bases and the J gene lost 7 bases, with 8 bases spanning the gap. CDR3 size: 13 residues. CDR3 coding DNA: TGTGCCAGCAGTTCGACAGGAAATTCACCCCTCCACTTT. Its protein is CASSSTGNSPLHF.

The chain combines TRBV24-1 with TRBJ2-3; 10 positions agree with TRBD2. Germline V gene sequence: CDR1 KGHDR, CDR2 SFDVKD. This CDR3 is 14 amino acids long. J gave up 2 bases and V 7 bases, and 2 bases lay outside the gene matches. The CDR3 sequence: CATRSGGATDTQYF. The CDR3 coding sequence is TGTGCCACCAGAAGCGGGGGGGCCACAGATACGCAGTATTTT.

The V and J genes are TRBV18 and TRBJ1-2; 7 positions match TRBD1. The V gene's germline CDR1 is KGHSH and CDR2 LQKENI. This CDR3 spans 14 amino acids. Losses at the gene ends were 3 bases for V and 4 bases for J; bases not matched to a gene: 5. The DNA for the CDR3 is TGTGCCAGCTCACCGCAGGGACAGTCCTATGGCTACACCTTC. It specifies CASSPQGQSYGYTF. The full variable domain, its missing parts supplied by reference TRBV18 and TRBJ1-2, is NAGVMQNPRHLVRRRGQEARLRCSPMKGHSHVYWYRQLPEEGLKFMVYLQKENIIDESGMPKERFSAEFPKEGPSILRIQQVVRGDSAAYFCASSPQGQSYGYTFGSGTRLTVV.

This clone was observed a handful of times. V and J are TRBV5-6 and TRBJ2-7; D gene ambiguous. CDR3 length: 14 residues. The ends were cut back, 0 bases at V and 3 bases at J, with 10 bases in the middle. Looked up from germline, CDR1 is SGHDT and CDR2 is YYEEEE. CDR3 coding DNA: TGTGCCAGCAGCTTGGTGTCAATCTACTACGAGCAGTACTTC. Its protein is CASSLVSIYYEQYF.

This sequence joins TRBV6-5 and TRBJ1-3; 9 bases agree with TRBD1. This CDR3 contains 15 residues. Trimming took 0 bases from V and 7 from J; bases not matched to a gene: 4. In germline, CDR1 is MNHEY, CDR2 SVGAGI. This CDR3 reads CASSYSWDRENTIYF. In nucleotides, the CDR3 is TGTGCCAGCAGTTACTCATGGGACAGGGAGAACACCATATATTTT.

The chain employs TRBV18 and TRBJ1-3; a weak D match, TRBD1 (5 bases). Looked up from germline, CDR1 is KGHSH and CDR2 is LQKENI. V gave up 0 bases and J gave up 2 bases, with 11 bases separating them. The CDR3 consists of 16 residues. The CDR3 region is CASSPPQGSPGNTIYF. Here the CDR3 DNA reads TGTGCCAGCTCACCACCCCAGGGAAGTCCTGGAAACACCATATATTTT.

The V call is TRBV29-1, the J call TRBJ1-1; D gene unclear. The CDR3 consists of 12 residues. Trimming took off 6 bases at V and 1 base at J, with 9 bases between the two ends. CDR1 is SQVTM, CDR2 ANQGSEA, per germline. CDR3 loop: CSVRRENTEAFF. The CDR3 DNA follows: TGCAGCGTCCGGAGGGAGAACACTGAAGCTTTCTTT.

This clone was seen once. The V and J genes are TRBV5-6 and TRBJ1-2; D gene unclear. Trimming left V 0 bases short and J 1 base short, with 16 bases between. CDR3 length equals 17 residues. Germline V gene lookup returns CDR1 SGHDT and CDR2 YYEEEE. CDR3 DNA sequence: TGTGCCAGCAGCTTGGTCTACAGTAACTCGATTAACTATGGCTACACCTTC. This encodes CASSLVYSNSINYGYTF.

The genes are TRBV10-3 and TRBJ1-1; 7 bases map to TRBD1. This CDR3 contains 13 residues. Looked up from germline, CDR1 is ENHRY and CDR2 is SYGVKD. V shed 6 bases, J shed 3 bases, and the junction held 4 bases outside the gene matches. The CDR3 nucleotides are TGTGCCATCAGAGGGGGCAGGGACACTGAAGCTTTCTTT. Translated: CAIRGGRDTEAFF.

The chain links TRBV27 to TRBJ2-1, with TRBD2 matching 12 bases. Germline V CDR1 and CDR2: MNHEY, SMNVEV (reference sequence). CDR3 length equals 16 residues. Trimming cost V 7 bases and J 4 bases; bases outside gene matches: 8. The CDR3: CASMPLLAGGYNEQFF. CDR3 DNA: TGTGCCAGCATGCCCCTACTAGCGGGAGGATACAATGAGCAGTTCTTC.